This T cell receptor (beta chain) was recovered during a study of blood T cell repertoires in COVID-19. About the research overall: Whether acute or convalescent, the COVID-19 samples came from the United States, Italy and Spain. From T cells, B-cell-depleted T cells, or PBMCs came the material, which was cDNA or gDNA.

After removal of 5 bases from V and 5 bases from J, the junction contained 7 bases not matched to a gene. The CDR3 totals 14 residues. CDR1 is MNHEY and CDR2 is SVGAGI in the germline V gene. TCRdb's table, derived via immunoSEQ multiplex PCR, lists solely in-frame clones and lacks some. The sample records 210,000 or so clones, 86% being singletons. V gene TRBV6-5 combines with J gene TRBJ1-1, with 8 bases matching TRBD1. The TCR originated in a woman aged 45 to 65 with acute or convalescent COVID-19. The sequenced sample was peripheral blood. The CDR3, as DNA: TGTGCCAGCAGTACTAGGACAGGGCGTACTGAAGCTTTCTTT. As protein: CASSTRTGRTEAFF.